This T cell receptor beta chain is from a study of radiation and T cells in renal cell carcinoma. Study-level information: Nephrectomy followed 15 Gy stereotactic body radiation by 4 weeks. Study conclusions and caveats: In blood, top tumor clones expanded by 2 weeks, shrinking by 4.

About this clone: The antigen remains unidentified.

The germline V gene has CDR1 LNHDA and CDR2 SQIVND (reference sequence). The CDR3 extends over 15 amino acids. With V trimmed by 6 bases and J by 2 bases, 8 bases remained unmatched. Repertoires were generated with immunoSEQ multiplex PCR, while TCRdb's copy carries only in-frame clones and drops some. In the table there are tens of thousands of clones, 82% of which are singletons. Time point given: baseline pretreatment blood. Treatment specified: 15 Gy SBRT to primary tumor, nephrectomy 4 weeks later. Serial blood draws occurred at baseline and 2 and 4 weeks post-SBRT. The receptor's source is a man in his 60s with renal cell carcinoma. Specimen: blood, collected from a patient whose treatment included radiotherapy and nephrectomy. The V gene is TRBV19, the J gene TRBJ2-7, with 9 bases aligning to TRBD1. Here the CDR3 reads CASSLSGQGTYEQYF. As DNA, the CDR3 is TGTGCCAGTAGCCTGTCCGGACAGGGGACCTACGAGCAGTACTTC. Looking up the rest from reference TRBV19 and TRBJ2-7 gives the full variable domain: DGGITQSPKYLFRKEGQNVTLSCEQNLNHDAMYWYRQDPGQGLRLIYYSQIVNDFQKGDIAEGYSVSREKKESFPLTVTSAQKNPTAFYLCASSLSGQGTYEQYFGPGTRLTVT.